Listed below are T cell receptor beta chains from one sample, sequenced in a study of CD8+ T cells in alopecia areata. TCRdb keeps only in-frame clones here, not all; method: immunoSEQ multiplex PCR. The data hold roughly 250,000 clones, with roughly two thirds observed a single time. This specimen consisted of CD4+ T cells sorted from blood, obtained at week 0. The source of these receptors is a human donor with alopecia areata. CDR3s include the opening cysteine and the closing phenylalanine or tryptophan. D genes are given only for firm matches. Part of the rows lack a size; the others show once, few, many or a class for expanded clones.

cdr3_length	clone_size	v_call	j_call	d_call	cdr3_nt	cdr3_aa
15	NA	TRBV9	TRBJ1-1	NA	TGTGCCAGCAGCGTAGCTACCGAGGTGAACACTGAAGCTTTCTTT	CASSVATEVNTEAFF
15	NA	TRBV7-2	TRBJ2-3	NA	TGTGCCAGCAGCTGGGGGACGACCCGCACAGATACGCAGTATTTT	CASSWGTTRTDTQYF
14	few	TRBV6-7	TRBJ1-2	NA	TGTGCCAGCTTCGGGGCAGATTGCCCTGTGGGCTACACCTTC	CASFGADCPVGYTF
12	NA	TRBV15	TRBJ1-2	NA	TGTGCCACCAGCAGGGACCGAAGTGGCTACACCTTC	CATSRDRSGYTF
15	NA	TRBV25-1	TRBJ2-1	NA	TGTGCCAGCAGTGACGAAGCAGGGAATAGCGATGAGCAGTTCTTC	CASSDEAGNSDEQFF
13	few	TRBV29-1	TRBJ2-3	NA	TGCAGCGTTGGGGCCACTACCACAGATACGCAGTATTTT	CSVGATTTDTQYF
14	NA	TRBV2	TRBJ2-1	TRBD1	TGTGCCAGCAAGACCGGGACAGGGCCCAATGAGCAGTTCTTC	CASKTGTGPNEQFF
12	NA	TRBV30	TRBJ1-2	TRBD1	TGTGCCAGTCAGGGGGTTGACTATGGCTACACCTTC	CASQGVDYGYTF
12	NA	TRBV11-2	TRBJ2-1	NA	TGTGCCAGCAGCTTAACGCGGAATGAGCAGTTCTTC	CASSLTRNEQFF
11	NA	TRBV10-3	TRBJ1-2	NA	TGTGCCATCAGTGAGGTCGGCGGCTACACCTTC	CAISEVGGYTF
15	NA	TRBV9	TRBJ1-2	NA	TGTGCCAGCAGCGTCCCTTCTTCCAGTCGGGCTGGCTACACCTTC	CASSVPSSSRAGYTF
13	NA	TRBV7-9	TRBJ1-2	NA	TGTGCCAGCAGCTTCTTCGACGGGGATGGCTACACCTTC	CASSFFDGDGYTF
15	NA	TRBV2	TRBJ2-6	NA	TGTGCCAGCAGTGAGGACCGACTTGGGGCCAACGTCCTGACTTTC	CASSEDRLGANVLTF
16	few	TRBV18	TRBJ1-6	NA	TGTGCCAGCTCACCATATGGAGTCTTAAATAATTCACCCCTCCACTTT	CASSPYGVLNNSPLHF
12	NA	TRBV5-4	TRBJ2-1	NA	TGTGCCAGCAGCCGGACCGGGACAGAGCAGTTCTTC	CASSRTGTEQFF
16	NA	TRBV5-1	TRBJ1-6	NA	TGCGCCAGCAGCTTGGATCACAGGGCTGGGAATTCACCCCTCCACTTT	CASSLDHRAGNSPLHF
15	NA	TRBV19	TRBJ2-2	NA	TGTGCCAGTAGTTTTAAGGGTTTAAACACCGGGGAGCTGTTTTTT	CASSFKGLNTGELFF
13	NA	TRBV5-6	TRBJ1-4	NA	TGTGCCAGCAGCTTCGGAACTAATGAAAAACTGTTTTTT	CASSFGTNEKLFF
12	NA	TRBV29-1	TRBJ2-3	NA	TGCAGCGTGGACCGGGGGACAGATACGCAGTATTTT	CSVDRGTDTQYF
14	once	TRBV30	TRBJ1-6	NA	TGTGCCTGTTCTCCGGGACCGAATAATTCACCCCTCCACTTT	CACSPGPNNSPLHF
13	NA	TRBV30	TRBJ1-5	NA	TGTGCCTGGAGTGGTGGGGTAGAGCAGCCCCAGCATTTT	CAWSGGVEQPQHF
14	NA	TRBV5-4	TRBJ2-5	NA	TGTGCCAGCAGCTTGGGAGGAACACAAGAGACCCAGTACTTC	CASSLGGTQETQYF
12	few	TRBV29-1	TRBJ2-1	NA	TGCAGCGTTGGGCGCAGATTCAATGAGCAGTTCTTC	CSVGRRFNEQFF
12	medium-sized	TRBV6-6	TRBJ2-7	NA	TGTGCCAGCAGCCAAAGGATCTACGAGCAGTACTTC	CASSQRIYEQYF
11	NA	TRBV7-9	TRBJ2-7	NA	TGTGCCAGCAGCTTAAGCTACGAGCAGTACTTC	CASSLSYEQYF
13	NA	TRBV11-2	TRBJ1-1	NA	TGTGCCAGCAGCTTAGAGCGGCAGACTACAGCTTTCTTT	CASSLERQTTAFF
16	NA	TRBV7-2	TRBJ1-6	NA	TGTGCCAGCAGCTTAATGGGCAGGGGAGTACCTTCACCCCTCCACTTT	CASSLMGRGVPSPLHF
16	NA	TRBV27	TRBJ2-6	NA	TGTGCCAGCAGTTCGGACCGACCCTCTGGGGCCAACGTCCTGACTTTC	CASSSDRPSGANVLTF
15	NA	TRBV18	TRBJ2-3	NA	TGTGCCAGCTCACCCCGGGGCAGCGTCACAGATACGCAGTATTTT	CASSPRGSVTDTQYF
14	NA	TRBV7-6	TRBJ2-2	NA	TGTGCCAGCAGCTTAGGGTGGAGAGGCGGGGAGCTGTTTTTT	CASSLGWRGGELFF
15	NA	TRBV5-1	TRBJ2-5	TRBD2	TGCGCCAGCAGCTTGTGGATAGCGGGGGACGAAACCCAGTACTTC	CASSLWIAGDETQYF
14	NA	TRBV7-3	TRBJ2-3	NA	TGTGCCAGCAGCCCAGGGGGGCGCACAGATACGCAGTATTTT	CASSPGGRTDTQYF
11	NA	TRBV11-2	TRBJ1-2	NA	TGTGCCAGCAGCGATGGACGTAGGGCCACCTTC	CASSDGRRATF
14	NA	TRBV29-1	TRBJ2-3	TRBD1	TGCAGCGCCCGACAGGGGGCGGGCACAGATACGCAGTATTTT	CSARQGAGTDTQYF
15	NA	TRBV6-5	TRBJ2-1	TRBD2	TGTGCCAGCAGTTTAAGACTAGCGGGGAGTCATGAGCAGTTCTTC	CASSLRLAGSHEQFF
12	NA	TRBV30	TRBJ1-2	NA	TGTGCCTGGAGTGTTACACTCGGGGGCTACACCTTC	CAWSVTLGGYTF
13	once	TRBV7-9	TRBJ1-1	TRBD1	TGTGCCAGCAGCTTTGGACAGGGGGCTGAAGCTTTCTTT	CASSFGQGAEAFF
16	NA	TRBV4-1	TRBJ2-7	TRBD1	TGCGCCAGCAGCCGAGGGGGTCCGGGACAGTCCTACGAGCAGTACTTC	CASSRGGPGQSYEQYF
12	once	TRBV18	TRBJ2-1	NA	TGTGCCAGCTCACCATCGGACAATGAGCAGTTCTTC	CASSPSDNEQFF
14	NA	TRBV23-1	TRBJ1-5	NA	TGCGCCAGCAGTCTCATTGATAGCAATCAGCCCCAGCATTTT	CASSLIDSNQPQHF
13	NA	TRBV13	TRBJ1-1	NA	TGTGCCAGCAGCCCCGGGACGAACACTGAAGCTTTCTTT	CASSPGTNTEAFF
14	NA	TRBV11-2	TRBJ2-5	NA	TGTGCCAGCAGCTTAGGGACCCAAAGGGAGACCCAGTACTTC	CASSLGTQRETQYF
13	NA	TRBV7-9	TRBJ2-7	TRBD1	TGTGCCAGCAGCCGTGGACAGGTCTACGAGCAGTACTTC	CASSRGQVYEQYF
13	once	TRBV6-1	TRBJ2-7	NA	TGTGCCAGCAGTGACCCAGCGGGCTACGAGCAGTACTTC	CASSDPAGYEQYF
16	NA	TRBV7-2	TRBJ2-1	NA	TGTGCCAGCAGCTTAGACGGGTGGGGCTCCTACAATGAGCAGTTCTTC	CASSLDGWGSYNEQFF
17	few	TRBV4-3	TRBJ1-2	TRBD1	TGCGCCAGCAGCCAAGTAGTGGGACAGGGGAAGCCCTATGGCTACACCTTC	CASSQVVGQGKPYGYTF
14	once	TRBV7-8	TRBJ1-3	NA	TGTGCCAGCAGCTTAATGGGCTCTGGAAACACCATATATTTT	CASSLMGSGNTIYF
13	few	TRBV9	TRBJ1-1	NA	TGTGCCAGCAGCGTACGGATGAACACTGAAGCTTTCTTT	CASSVRMNTEAFF
15	NA	TRBV7-7	TRBJ2-5	TRBD1	TGTGCTAGCAGCTTACAACCAGGGGGCGAAGAGACCCAGTACTTC	CASSLQPGGEETQYF
16	once	TRBV7-2	TRBJ1-2	NA	TGTGCCAGCAGCTCCGAGCCCCTAAATCGTAACTATGGCTACACCTTC	CASSSEPLNRNYGYTF
15	few	TRBV15	TRBJ2-5	TRBD2	TGTGCCACCGAGCGGGGGGAGGCGGGTAAAGAGACCCAGTACTTC	CATERGEAGKETQYF
14	few	TRBV5-1	TRBJ2-3	NA	TGCGCCAGCAGCTTGCTTGAATCCACAGATACGCAGTATTTT	CASSLLESTDTQYF
15	NA	TRBV9	TRBJ1-1	NA	TGTGCCAGCAGCGTAGCCCCGAGGGAGGGCACTGAAGCTTTCTTT	CASSVAPREGTEAFF
13	NA	TRBV9	TRBJ2-7	NA	TGTGCCGCGGAGGGCTCGAGGACCTACGAGCAGTACTTC	CAAEGSRTYEQYF